The 25 T cell receptor beta chains below come from one sample, sequenced in a study of blood T cells in healthy people across ages. Then a second PCR, running about 6 to 11 cycles, was carried out with a sample-barcoded 5' primer and a J-beta primer mix. TCRdb reprocessed the 5' RACE reads with MiXCR, giving one entry per CDR3 protein. Here the sample spans about 830,000 distinct CDR3 sequences, 58% being singletons. The sequenced sample consisted of blood. These receptors were taken from a man aged 25-40 years in good health.

The chain joins TRBV10-3 to TRBJ2-7, with D perhaps TRBD1 (5 bases). The length of the CDR3 is 17 residues. The ends were cut back, 11 bases at V and 4 bases at J, with 30 bases in the middle. Germline loops: CDR1 ENHRY, CDR2 SYGVKD. The DNA of the CDR3 is TGTGCCTCCCAAGGGGAATCGGAACCGACCGTGGGTTACGAGCAGTACTTC. This gives the protein CASQGESEPTVGYEQYF.

This clonotype was recorded a few times. The chain carries TRBV4-1 and TRBJ1-1, with D possibly matching TRBD1 (5 bases). The V end lost 4 bases, the J end lost 3 bases, and 24 bases lay between the germline ends. The CDR3 has 18 amino acids. Germline V lookup: CDR1 MGHRA, CDR2 YSYEKL. The CDR3 nucleotides read TGCGCCAGCAGCCCTACGCCCAACGGGGGTATTGGGTACACTGAAGCTTTCTTT. Protein product: CASSPTPNGGIGYTEAFF.

This clonotype was counted between two and nine times. CDR3 nucleotide sequence: TGTGCCATCAGTCTCTCAGGGTTCACTGAAGCTTTCTTT. It translates to CAISLSGFTEAFF. This rearrangement joins TRBV10-3 to TRBJ1-1; D is possibly TRBD1 (5 bases). The CDR3 is made up of 13 amino acids. V gave up 5 bases and J gave up 4 bases, with 11 bases separating them. CDR1 and CDR2 (germline): ENHRY, SYGVKD.

V gene TRBV20-1 combines with J gene TRBJ1-1; D is ambiguous. Trimming took off 0 bases at V and 1 base at J, with 9 bases between the two ends. CDR1 and CDR2 (germline): DFQATT, SNEGSKA (reference sequence). The CDR3 is 14 residues long. CDR3 nucleotide sequence: TGCAGTGCTAGAGACCGGGATTGGAACACTGAAGCTTTCTTT. Protein product: CSARDRDWNTEAFF.

This rearrangement joins TRBV4-2 to TRBJ2-1; D is unclear. The V gene lost 1 base and the J gene lost 6 bases, with 13 bases spanning the gap. CDR3 length equals 15 residues. Germline values: CDR1 LGHNA, CDR2 YNFKEQ. CDR3: CASSQVGQGSNEQFF. The CDR3 nucleotides read TGTGCCAGCAGCCAAGTCGGGCAAGGTAGCAATGAGCAGTTCTTC.

This clonotype was picked up a small number of times. The gene calls are TRBV6-6 and TRBJ1-2; no firm D call. This CDR3 comprises 11 residues. V was pared by 1 base and J by 6 bases, with 3 bases between. Germline assignment: CDR1 MNHNY and CDR2 SVGAGI (reference sequence). The DNA of the CDR3 is TGTGCCAGCAGTTACTTTAATGGCTACACCTTC. Residues: CASSYFNGYTF.

This CDR3 is CASSQIRERHTDTQYF. DNA for the CDR3: TGTGCCAGCAGCCAAATTCGGGAGCGGCACACAGATACGCAGTATTTT. V usage is TRBV3-1 and J usage is TRBJ2-3, with D maybe TRBD2 (6 bases). V shed 2 bases and J shed 2 bases, with 14 bases lying between them. The CDR3 length is 16 residues. The V gene's germline CDR1 is LGHDT and CDR2 YNNKEL (reference sequence).

The chain recombines TRBV4-1 with TRBJ1-2, with 8 bases identical to TRBD1. V lost 0 bases and J lost 4; bases outside the gene matches: 10. The CDR3 is 17 amino acids. Germline V gives CDR1 MGHRA, CDR2 YSYEKL. CDR3: CASSQEARQGASYGYTF. CDR3 coding DNA: TGCGCCAGCAGCCAAGAGGCGCGGCAGGGGGCCTCCTATGGCTACACCTTC.

The CDR3 nucleotides read TGTGCCAGCAGCCACCCCCCGGGACAGGCCTTCAATGAGCAGTTCTTC. Translating gives CASSHPPGQAFNEQFF. This chain joins TRBV4-2 and TRBJ2-1; the match to TRBD1 covers 8 bases. The CDR3 is 16 residues long. Germline V CDR1 and CDR2: LGHNA, YNFKEQ. The V segment lost 3 bases and the J segment 6 bases; nucleotides outside the gene matches: 10.

In its sample, this clonotype was seen many times. J is TRBJ2-7 and V is TRBV11-2, with TRBD2 matching over 7 bases. This CDR3 comprises 15 residues. With 2 bases clipped from V and 3 bases from J, the junction kept 7 bases outside the gene matches. Germline values: CDR1 SGHAT, CDR2 FQNNGV. CDR3 coding DNA: TGTGCCAGCAGCTTAAGGGCGGGGGTAGACTACGAGCAGTACTTC. Translation: CASSLRAGVDYEQYF.

This clonotype was observed at least ten times. The chain employs TRBV7-9 and TRBJ1-5; no clear D gene. The CDR3 sequence is 15 residues long. V lost 5 bases and J lost 4, with 15 bases in between. CDR1 and CDR2 from the germline V gene are SEHNR and FQNEAQ (reference sequence). The CDR3 sequence: CASSPDGSRNQPQHF. The CDR3 DNA is TGTGCCAGCAGCCCGGACGGGTCCCGGAATCAGCCCCAGCATTTT.

The V gene is TRBV6-4, the J gene TRBJ2-4; no reliable D call. Per germline, CDR1 MRHNA and CDR2 SNTAGT. V lost 4 bases and J lost 9, with 7 bases in between. The length of the CDR3 is 11 residues. The CDR3 coding sequence is TGTGCCAGCAGTGTCCGGGCCATTCAGTACTTC. It specifies CASSVRAIQYF.

The table lists this clonotype with a few counts. The genes are TRBV11-1 and TRBJ1-2, with a possible D match to TRBD1 (5 bases). The CDR3 has 15 amino acids. Per the germline V gene, CDR1 is SGHAT and CDR2 is FQDESV (reference sequence). V was cut by 4 bases and J by 2 bases, with 14 bases left in between. The DNA of the CDR3 is TGTGCCAGCAGCTCAAGGGGCCCGGAGAACTATGGCTACACCTTC. It encodes CASSSRGPENYGYTF.

The table lists this clonotype with a few counts. The gene calls are TRBV6-5 and TRBJ2-3; the D is unclear. Deletions cut 7 bases from V and 8 bases from J, with 13 bases between. The CDR3 length is 12 residues. The germline V gene encodes CDR1 MNHEY and CDR2 SVGAGI. The CDR3 nucleotides read TGTGCCAGCACCGATTACACGGGTACGCAGTATTTT. The encoded protein is CASTDYTGTQYF.

This clonotype occurred a few times. The chain has TRBV10-3 and TRBJ2-7; D gene uncertain. Trimming took 4 bases from V and 1 from J, leaving 8 bases between them. Germline CDR1 and CDR2: ENHRY and SYGVKD. The length of the CDR3 is 13 residues. The CDR3 DNA sequence: TGTGCCATCAGTGTGTCACAGTCCTACGAGCAGTACTTC. It encodes CAISVSQSYEQYF.

This clonotype was seen a few times. This chain joins TRBV19 and TRBJ2-1; D is unresolved. From germline, CDR1 is LNHDA and CDR2 SQIVND (reference sequence). V was pared by 3 bases and J by 5 bases, with 5 bases between. The CDR3 is made up of 12 amino acids. The CDR3 here is CASSIADNEQFF. The CDR3 DNA reads as TGTGCCAGTAGTATCGCAGACAATGAGCAGTTCTTC.

A few counts support this clonotype. The V and J genes are TRBV5-1 and TRBJ2-1; the match to TRBD1 covers 7 bases. The CDR3 covers 16 residues. Germline V lookup: CDR1 SGHRS, CDR2 YFSETQ. J gave up 4 bases and V 0 bases, and 7 bases lay outside the gene matches. The CDR3 sequence is CASSLAPGTDYNEQFF. The DNA of the CDR3 is TGCGCCAGCAGCTTGGCTCCCGGGACAGATTACAATGAGCAGTTCTTC.

V usage is TRBV25-1 and J usage is TRBJ1-1; no clear D. V lost 7 bases and J lost 2, with 5 bases in between. The CDR3 loop spans 11 amino acids. CDR1 is MGHDK, CDR2 SYGVNS, per germline. The CDR3 nucleotides read TGTGCCAGCATGAGAAACACTGAAGCTTTCTTT. Amino acids: CASMRNTEAFF.

This clonotype was recorded a few times. This chain links TRBV10-3 with TRBJ2-6, with 8 bases aligning to TRBD1. Germline assignment: CDR1 ENHRY and CDR2 SYGVKD. With V trimmed by 2 bases and J by 3 bases, 15 bases remained unmatched. The CDR3 is 20 amino acids. The DNA of the CDR3 is TGTGCCATCAGTGAGCTCTTGGACAGGGAAAATCTCCGTGGGGCCAACGTCCTGACTTTC. It translates to CAISELLDRENLRGANVLTF.

In the case of this clonotype: A much bigger clone sits one base away, suggesting this may be a read error. V usage is TRBV7-2 and J usage is TRBJ2-5; 12 bases align to TRBD1. J was trimmed by 11 bases and V by 5 bases; bases with no gene match: 15. The CDR3 has 16 residues. The germline V gene has CDR1 SGHTA and CDR2 FQGNSA. Written as DNA, the CDR3 is TGTGCCAGCAGCCTCCTACCGGGACAGGGGGCTCGGGAGCAGTACTTC. Its protein is CASSLLPGQGAREQYF.

Only a few counts were recorded for this clonotype. The chain carries TRBV20-1 and TRBJ2-5; possible D gene TRBD1, 5 bases. This CDR3 is built from 12 residues. Per germline, CDR1 DFQATT and CDR2 SNEGSKA (reference sequence). V was trimmed by 4 bases and J by 5 bases, leaving 11 bases between them. The CDR3 region is CSATGLAETQYF. The CDR3 DNA reads as TGCAGTGCTACAGGGCTTGCGGAGACCCAGTACTTC.

This clonotype was seen a handful of times. This chain links TRBV20-1 with TRBJ2-5; no clear D gene. The J call is doubtful: the DNA matches TRBJ2-7 better. The CDR3 covers 13 residues. Germline loops: CDR1 DFQATT, CDR2 SNEGSKA (reference sequence). The CDR3 bases are TGCAGTGCTAGAGATCGTACGGTTTACGAGCAGTACTTC. It yields the protein CSARDRTVYEQYF.

The chain joins TRBV10-3 to TRBJ1-2, with D possibly TRBD1 on 5 matching bases. From germline, CDR1 is ENHRY and CDR2 SYGVKD. Trimming pared 6 bases from V and 5 bases from J, leaving 16 bases between. CDR3 size: 14 residues. The CDR3 spells CAIRPTGTDYGYTF. The CDR3 DNA reads as TGTGCCATCAGGCCGACCGGGACGGATTATGGCTACACCTTC.

This chain joins TRBV28 and TRBJ2-4, with TRBD2 matching 12 bases. The J call could be wrong; TRBJ2-7 is a better fit for the DNA end. CDR3 length: 16 residues. Germline V gene lookup returns CDR1 MDHEN and CDR2 SYDVKM. This chain's CDR3 is CASSGSGTSGLYEQYF. The CDR3 DNA follows: TGTGCCAGCAGTGGATCCGGGACTAGCGGGCTTTACGAGCAGTACTTC.

This clonotype appeared a single time. The gene calls are TRBV10-3 and TRBJ1-2; D may be TRBD1 (5 bases). This CDR3 region has 14 residues. Trimming took 7 bases from V and 2 from J, leaving 14 bases between them. The germline V gene has CDR1 ENHRY and CDR2 SYGVKD. The CDR3, as DNA: TGTGCCATCAACCCGGGACGGGAGAACTATGGCTACACCTTC. This translates into CAINPGRENYGYTF.